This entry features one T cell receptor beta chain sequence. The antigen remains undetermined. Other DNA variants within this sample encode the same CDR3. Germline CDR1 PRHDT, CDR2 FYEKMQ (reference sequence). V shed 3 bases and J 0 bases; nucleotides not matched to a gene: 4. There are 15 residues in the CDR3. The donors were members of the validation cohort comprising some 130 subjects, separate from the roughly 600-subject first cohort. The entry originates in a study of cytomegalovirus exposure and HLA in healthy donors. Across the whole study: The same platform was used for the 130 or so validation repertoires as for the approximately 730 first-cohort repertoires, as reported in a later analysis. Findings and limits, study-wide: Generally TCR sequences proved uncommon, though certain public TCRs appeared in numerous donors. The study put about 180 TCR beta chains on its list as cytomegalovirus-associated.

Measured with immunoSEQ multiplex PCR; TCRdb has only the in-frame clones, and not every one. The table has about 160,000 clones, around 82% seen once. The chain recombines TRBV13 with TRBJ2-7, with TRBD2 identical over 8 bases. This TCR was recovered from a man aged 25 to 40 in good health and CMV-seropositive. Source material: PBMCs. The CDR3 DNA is TGTGCCAGCAGCTTCAGCGGGGGCCTCTCCTACGAGCAGTACTTC. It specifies CASSFSGGLSYEQYF. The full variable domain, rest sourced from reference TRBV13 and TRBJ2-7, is AAGVIQSPRHLIKEKRETATLKCYPIPRHDTVYWYQQGPGQDPQFLISFYEKMQSDKGSIPDRFSAQQFSDYHSELNMSSLELGDSALYFCASSFSGGLSYEQYFGPGTRLTVT.